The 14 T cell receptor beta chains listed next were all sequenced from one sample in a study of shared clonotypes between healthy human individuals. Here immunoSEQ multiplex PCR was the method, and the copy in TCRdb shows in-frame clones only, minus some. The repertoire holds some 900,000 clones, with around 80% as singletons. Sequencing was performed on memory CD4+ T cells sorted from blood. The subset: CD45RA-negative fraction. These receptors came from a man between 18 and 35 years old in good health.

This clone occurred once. CDR3 nucleotides: TGTGCCAGCAGCGAGCCCCTAGCGGGAGGGCCCGGGGAGCTGTTTTTT. Protein: CASSEPLAGGPGELFF. The chain employs TRBV6-4 and TRBJ2-2; TRBD2 agrees at 12 bases. V was clipped by 6 bases and J by 6 bases; unmatched bases: 8. CDR3 length equals 16 residues. Germline CDR1 is MRHNA and CDR2 is SNTAGT.

The CDR3 nucleotides read TGTGCCAGCAGTGGGGTCGGGAATAATTCACCCCTCCACTTT. Translation gives CASSGVGNNSPLHF. The chain uses TRBV2 and TRBJ1-6; D gene unclear. The CDR3 covers 14 residues. Trimming took 4 bases from V and 5 from J, leaving 9 bases between them. Germline V gene data show CDR1 as SNHLY and CDR2 as FYNNEI.

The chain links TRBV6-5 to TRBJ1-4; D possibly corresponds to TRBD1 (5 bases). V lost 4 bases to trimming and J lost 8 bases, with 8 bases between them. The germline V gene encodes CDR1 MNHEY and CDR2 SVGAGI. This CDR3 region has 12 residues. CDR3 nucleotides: TGTGCCAGCAGTTCATGGGGGGAAAAACTGTTTTTT. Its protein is CASSSWGEKLFF.

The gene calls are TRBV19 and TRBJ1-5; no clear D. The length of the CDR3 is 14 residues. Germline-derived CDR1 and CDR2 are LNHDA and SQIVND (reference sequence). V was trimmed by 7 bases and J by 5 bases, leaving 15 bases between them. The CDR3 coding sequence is TGTGCCAGTACATATAGGTCCAGTTATCAGCCCCAGCATTTT. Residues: CASTYRSSYQPQHF.

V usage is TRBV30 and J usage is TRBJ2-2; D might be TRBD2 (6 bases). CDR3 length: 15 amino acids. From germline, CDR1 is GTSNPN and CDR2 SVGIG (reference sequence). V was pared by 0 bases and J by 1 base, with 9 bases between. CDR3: CAWSVLRGNTGELFF. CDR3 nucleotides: TGTGCCTGGAGTGTACTGCGGGGGAACACCGGGGAGCTGTTTTTT. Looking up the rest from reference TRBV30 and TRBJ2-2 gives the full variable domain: SQTIHQWPATLVQPVGSPLSLECTVEGTSNPNLYWYRQAAGRGLQLLFYSVGIGQISSEVPQNLSASRPQDRQFILSSKKLLLSDSGFYLCAWSVLRGNTGELFFGEGSRLTVL.

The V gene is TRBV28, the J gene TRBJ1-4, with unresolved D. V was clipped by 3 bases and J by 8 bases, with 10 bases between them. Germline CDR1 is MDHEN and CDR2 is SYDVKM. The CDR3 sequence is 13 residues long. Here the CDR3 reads CASSLGIREKLFF. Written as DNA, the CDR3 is TGTGCCAGCAGTTTGGGGATTCGAGAAAAACTGTTTTTT.

The CDR3 reads CASTPQGDRYGYTF. In DNA, the CDR3 is TGTGCCAGCACTCCCCAGGGAGACCGCTATGGCTACACCTTC. The gene calls are TRBV28 and TRBJ1-2; weak D call: TRBD1 (5 bases). Germline loops: CDR1 MDHEN, CDR2 SYDVKM. V gave up 7 bases and J gave up 4 bases, with 16 bases separating them. This CDR3 region has 14 residues.

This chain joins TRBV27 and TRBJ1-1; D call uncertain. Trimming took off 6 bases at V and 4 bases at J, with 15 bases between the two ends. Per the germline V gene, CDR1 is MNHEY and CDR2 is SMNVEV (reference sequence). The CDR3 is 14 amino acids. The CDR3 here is CASRISWLPTEAFF. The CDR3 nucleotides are TGTGCCAGCAGGATCTCGTGGTTACCCACTGAAGCTTTCTTT.

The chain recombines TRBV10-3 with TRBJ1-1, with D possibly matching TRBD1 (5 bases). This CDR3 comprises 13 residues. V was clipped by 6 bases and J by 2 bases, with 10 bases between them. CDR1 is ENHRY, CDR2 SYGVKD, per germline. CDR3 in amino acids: CAISPQDNTEAFF. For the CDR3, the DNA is TGTGCCATCAGCCCACAGGACAACACTGAAGCTTTCTTT.

This CDR3 reads CAWETGPGSYNSPLHF. The CDR3 coding sequence is TGTGCCTGGGAAACAGGGCCGGGCTCCTATAATTCACCCCTCCACTTT. V and J are TRBV30 and TRBJ1-6; D might be TRBD1 (6 bases). Trimming shortened V by 5 bases and J by 0 bases, and 14 bases separated the two germline ends. CDR1 is GTSNPN and CDR2 is SVGIG in the germline V gene (reference sequence). The CDR3 is 16 amino acids.

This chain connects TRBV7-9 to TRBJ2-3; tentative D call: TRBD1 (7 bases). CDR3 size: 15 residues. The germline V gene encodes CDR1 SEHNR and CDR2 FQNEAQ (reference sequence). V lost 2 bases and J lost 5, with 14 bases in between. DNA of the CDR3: TGTGCCAGCAGCTTAAGGACAGGAGGGGAAGATACGCAGTATTTT. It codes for CASSLRTGGEDTQYF.

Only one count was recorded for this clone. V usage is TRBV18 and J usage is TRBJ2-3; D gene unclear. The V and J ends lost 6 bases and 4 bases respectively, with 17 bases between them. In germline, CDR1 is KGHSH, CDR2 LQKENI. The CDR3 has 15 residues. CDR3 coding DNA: TGTGCCAGCTCGCAGTTGGTCGGAAAAGCAGATACGCAGTATTTT. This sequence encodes CASSQLVGKADTQYF. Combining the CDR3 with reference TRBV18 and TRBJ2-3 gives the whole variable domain NAGVMQNPRHLVRRRGQEARLRCSPMKGHSHVYWYRQLPEEGLKFMVYLQKENIIDESGMPKERFSAEFPKEGPSILRIQQVVRGDSAAYFCASSQLVGKADTQYFGPGTRLTVL.

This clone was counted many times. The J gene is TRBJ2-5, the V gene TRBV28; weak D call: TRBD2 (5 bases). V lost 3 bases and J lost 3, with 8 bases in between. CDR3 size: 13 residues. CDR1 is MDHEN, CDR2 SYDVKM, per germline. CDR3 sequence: CASSLAGKETQYF. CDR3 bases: TGTGCCAGCAGTTTGGCGGGCAAAGAGACCCAGTACTTC.

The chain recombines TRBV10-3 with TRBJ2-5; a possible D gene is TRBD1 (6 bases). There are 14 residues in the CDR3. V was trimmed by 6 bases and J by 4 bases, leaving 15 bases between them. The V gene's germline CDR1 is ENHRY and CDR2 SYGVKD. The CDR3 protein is CAIRRQGLGETQYF. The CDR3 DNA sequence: TGTGCCATCAGGCGCCAGGGGTTAGGAGAGACCCAGTACTTC.